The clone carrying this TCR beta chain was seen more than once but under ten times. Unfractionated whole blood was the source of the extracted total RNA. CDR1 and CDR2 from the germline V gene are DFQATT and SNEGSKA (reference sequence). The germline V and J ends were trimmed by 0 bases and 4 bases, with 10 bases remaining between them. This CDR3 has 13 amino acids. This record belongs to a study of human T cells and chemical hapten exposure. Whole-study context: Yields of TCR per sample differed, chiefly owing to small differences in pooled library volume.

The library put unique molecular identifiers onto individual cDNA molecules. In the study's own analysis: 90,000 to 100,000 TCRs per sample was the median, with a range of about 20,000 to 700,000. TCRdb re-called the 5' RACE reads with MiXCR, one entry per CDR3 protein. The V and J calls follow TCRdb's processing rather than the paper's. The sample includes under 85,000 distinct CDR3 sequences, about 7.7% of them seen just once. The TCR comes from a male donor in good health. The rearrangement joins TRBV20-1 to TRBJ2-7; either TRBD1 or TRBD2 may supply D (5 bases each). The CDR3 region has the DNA TGCAGTGCTAGAGATCTGGGGGAATACGAGCAGTACTTC. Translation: CSARDLGEYEQYF.